These T cell receptor beta chains were read from a single sample in a study of cytomegalovirus exposure and HLA in healthy donors. The repertoire was sequenced with immunoSEQ multiplex PCR; TCRdb's copy has only in-frame clones and lacks some. The table has about 160,000 clones, roughly 85% seen once. The sample comprised PBMCs. The receptors derive from a young man in good health and CMV-seropositive. Each CDR3 is given with its conserved first and last residue. The order of the fields is CDR3 protein, CDR3 DNA, clone size, CDR3 length, J gene, D gene, V gene. A D gene is named only where the DNA matches it firmly. Clone size is given for some rows only: seen once, a few or many times, or a class if the clone is expanded.

CDR3 protein: CASSPSGGVGTEAFF
CDR3 DNA: TGTGCCAGCAGCCCGAGCGGGGGGGTAGGGACTGAAGCTTTCTTT
clone size: .
CDR3 length: 15
J gene: TRBJ1-1
D gene: .
V gene: TRBV9

CDR3 protein: CASRTATGELFF
CDR3 DNA: TGCGCCAGCAGGACAGCCACCGGGGAGCTGTTTTTT
clone size: few
CDR3 length: 12
J gene: TRBJ2-2
D gene: .
V gene: TRBV4-3

CDR3 protein: CASSLALAGTGELFF
CDR3 DNA: TGTGCCAGCAGCTTAGCGTTGGCAGGGACCGGGGAGCTGTTTTTT
clone size: .
CDR3 length: 15
J gene: TRBJ2-2
D gene: .
V gene: TRBV7-6

CDR3 protein: CAAQGLIDEQFF
CDR3 DNA: TGTGCCGCGCAGGGGTTGATCGATGAGCAGTTCTTC
clone size: .
CDR3 length: 12
J gene: TRBJ2-1
D gene: .
V gene: TRBV30

CDR3 protein: CASGDDRDRDYGKIETQYF
CDR3 DNA: TGTGCCAGCGGAGACGACCGGGACAGAGACTATGGGAAGATAGAGACCCAGTACTTC
clone size: once
CDR3 length: 19
J gene: TRBJ2-5
D gene: TRBD1
V gene: TRBV2

CDR3 protein: CASRALGTGTDRTSYEQYF
CDR3 DNA: TGCGCCAGCAGAGCACTAGGGACAGGGACGGATCGGACCTCCTACGAGCAGTACTTC
clone size: .
CDR3 length: 19
J gene: TRBJ2-7
D gene: TRBD1
V gene: TRBV5-1

CDR3 protein: CASSQQGWGEKLFF
CDR3 DNA: TGTGCCAGCAGCCAACAGGGTTGGGGAGAAAAACTGTTTTTT
clone size: .
CDR3 length: 14
J gene: TRBJ1-4
D gene: .
V gene: TRBV2

CDR3 protein: CASSPRRGTVDTGELFF
CDR3 DNA: TGTGCCAGCTCACCAAGGCGGGGGACCGTCGACACCGGGGAGCTGTTTTTT
clone size: .
CDR3 length: 17
J gene: TRBJ2-2
D gene: TRBD2
V gene: TRBV18

CDR3 protein: CASSQDLRGTYGYTF
CDR3 DNA: TGCGCCAGCAGCCAAGATCTGCGGGGAACCTATGGCTACACCTTC
clone size: .
CDR3 length: 15
J gene: TRBJ1-2
D gene: .
V gene: TRBV4-1

CDR3 protein: CASSQDTGSSGANVLTF
CDR3 DNA: TGCGCCAGCAGCCAAGATACGGGGAGCTCTGGGGCCAACGTCCTGACTTTC
clone size: .
CDR3 length: 17
J gene: TRBJ2-6
D gene: .
V gene: TRBV4-3

CDR3 protein: CASSPGQNNYGYTF
CDR3 DNA: TGTGCCAGCAGCCCGGGACAGAATAACTATGGCTACACCTTC
clone size: .
CDR3 length: 14
J gene: TRBJ1-2
D gene: TRBD1
V gene: TRBV7-9

CDR3 protein: CASSLGQGNEQYF
CDR3 DNA: TGTGCCAGCAGCTTAGGACAGGGTAACGAGCAGTACTTC
clone size: .
CDR3 length: 13
J gene: TRBJ2-7
D gene: TRBD1
V gene: TRBV11-3

CDR3 protein: CASSQRQGKGTEAFF
CDR3 DNA: TGCGCCAGCAGCCAGCGACAGGGAAAAGGCACTGAAGCTTTCTTT
clone size: once
CDR3 length: 15
J gene: TRBJ1-1
D gene: TRBD1
V gene: TRBV5-1

CDR3 protein: CATAVGTRSYEQYF
CDR3 DNA: TGTGCCACCGCCGTCGGGACACGGTCCTACGAGCAGTACTTC
clone size: .
CDR3 length: 14
J gene: TRBJ2-7
D gene: .
V gene: TRBV27

CDR3 protein: CASSINRGYEQYF
CDR3 DNA: TGTGCCAGTAGTATTAATAGGGGCTACGAGCAGTACTTC
clone size: .
CDR3 length: 13
J gene: TRBJ2-7
D gene: .
V gene: TRBV19

CDR3 protein: CASSLEGADTQYF
CDR3 DNA: TGTGCCAGCAGCTTGGAAGGAGCAGATACGCAGTATTTT
clone size: .
CDR3 length: 13
J gene: TRBJ2-3
D gene: .
V gene: TRBV5-6

CDR3 protein: CASDPASGRDEQFF
CDR3 DNA: TGTGCCAGCGACCCGGCTAGTGGGCGGGATGAGCAGTTCTTC
clone size: once
CDR3 length: 14
J gene: TRBJ2-1
D gene: .
V gene: TRBV6-4

CDR3 protein: CASSAGQQVNEKLFF
CDR3 DNA: TGTGCCAGCAGTGCAGGACAGCAAGTTAATGAAAAACTGTTTTTT
clone size: .
CDR3 length: 15
J gene: TRBJ1-4
D gene: .
V gene: TRBV6-1

CDR3 protein: CASSDRQGAGGYTF
CDR3 DNA: TGTGCCAGCAGTGATCGACAGGGGGCGGGTGGCTACACCTTC
clone size: .
CDR3 length: 14
J gene: TRBJ1-2
D gene: TRBD1
V gene: TRBV2

CDR3 protein: CASSFGQSYEQYF
CDR3 DNA: TGTGCCAGCAGCTTCGGACAGTCCTACGAGCAGTACTTC
clone size: .
CDR3 length: 13
J gene: TRBJ2-7
D gene: .
V gene: TRBV7-6

CDR3 protein: CASSYRQGDKYTF
CDR3 DNA: TGTGCCAGCAGCTACCGACAGGGGGACAAGTACACCTTC
clone size: .
CDR3 length: 13
J gene: TRBJ1-2
D gene: TRBD1
V gene: TRBV6-5

CDR3 protein: CAWSKGYYYGYTF
CDR3 DNA: TGTGCCTGGAGTAAGGGGTACTACTATGGCTACACCTTC
clone size: .
CDR3 length: 13
J gene: TRBJ1-2
D gene: .
V gene: TRBV30

CDR3 protein: CASSRQGGETQYF
CDR3 DNA: TGTGCCAGCAGCCGACAGGGGGGAGAGACCCAGTACTTC
clone size: .
CDR3 length: 13
J gene: TRBJ2-5
D gene: TRBD1
V gene: TRBV7-2

CDR3 protein: CASSVGGGPGNEQFF
CDR3 DNA: TGTGCCAGCAGCGTAGGAGGGGGCCCCGGAAATGAGCAGTTCTTC
clone size: few
CDR3 length: 15
J gene: TRBJ2-1
D gene: TRBD1
V gene: TRBV9

CDR3 protein: CASRTVIGTEAFF
CDR3 DNA: TGTGCCAGCAGAACGGTTATCGGCACTGAAGCTTTCTTT
clone size: .
CDR3 length: 13
J gene: TRBJ1-1
D gene: .
V gene: TRBV5-6

CDR3 protein: CASSQERTASSYNSPLHF
CDR3 DNA: TGCGCCAGCAGCCAAGAAAGGACTGCGAGCTCCTATAATTCACCCCTCCACTTT
clone size: .
CDR3 length: 18
J gene: TRBJ1-6
D gene: .
V gene: TRBV4-3

CDR3 protein: CASSRPRWLNTEAFF
CDR3 DNA: TGTGCCAGCAGCCGCCCGAGATGGTTGAACACTGAAGCTTTCTTT
clone size: .
CDR3 length: 15
J gene: TRBJ1-1
D gene: .
V gene: TRBV21-1

CDR3 protein: CASRDGQGSQPQHF
CDR3 DNA: TGTGCCAGCAGGGATGGACAGGGCTCTCAGCCCCAGCATTTT
clone size: once
CDR3 length: 14
J gene: TRBJ1-5
D gene: TRBD1
V gene: TRBV2

CDR3 protein: CASSLSGGGRTGELFF
CDR3 DNA: TGTGCCAGCAGTTTATCGGGCGGGGGGAGAACCGGGGAGCTGTTTTTT
clone size: .
CDR3 length: 16
J gene: TRBJ2-2
D gene: TRBD2
V gene: TRBV27

CDR3 protein: CASSPTSGASTGELFF
CDR3 DNA: TGCGCCAGCAGCCCCACTAGCGGGGCATCCACCGGGGAGCTGTTTTTT
clone size: .
CDR3 length: 16
J gene: TRBJ2-2
D gene: TRBD2
V gene: TRBV5-1

CDR3 protein: CAITRNSGNEQFF
CDR3 DNA: TGTGCCATCACCCGGAATAGCGGCAATGAGCAGTTCTTC
clone size: .
CDR3 length: 13
J gene: TRBJ2-1
D gene: .
V gene: TRBV10-3

CDR3 protein: CASSMGEATGELFF
CDR3 DNA: TGCGCCAGCAGTATGGGGGAGGCCACCGGGGAGCTGTTTTTT
clone size: .
CDR3 length: 14
J gene: TRBJ2-2
D gene: .
V gene: TRBV4-3

CDR3 protein: CASSLETGGSRSPLHF
CDR3 DNA: TGTGCCAGCAGCTTGGAGACAGGGGGTTCTCGATCACCCCTCCACTTT
clone size: once
CDR3 length: 16
J gene: TRBJ1-6
D gene: TRBD1
V gene: TRBV5-4

CDR3 protein: CASSLAAQMNTEAFF
CDR3 DNA: TGTGCCAGCAGCTTGGCCGCACAGATGAACACTGAAGCTTTCTTT
clone size: .
CDR3 length: 15
J gene: TRBJ1-1
D gene: .
V gene: TRBV5-5

CDR3 protein: CASRKQGDRTDTQYF
CDR3 DNA: TGTGCCAGCAGAAAACAGGGGGATAGGACAGATACGCAGTATTTT
clone size: .
CDR3 length: 15
J gene: TRBJ2-3
D gene: TRBD1
V gene: TRBV6-1

CDR3 protein: CASSLYRVTNEQYF
CDR3 DNA: TGTGCCAGCTCACTTTACAGGGTGACGAACGAGCAGTACTTC
clone size: once
CDR3 length: 14
J gene: TRBJ2-7
D gene: .
V gene: TRBV18

CDR3 protein: CASSDPWAGGLSYEQYF
CDR3 DNA: TGTGCCAGCAGTGATCCCTGGGCGGGGGGGCTCTCCTACGAGCAGTACTTC
clone size: .
CDR3 length: 17
J gene: TRBJ2-7
D gene: TRBD2
V gene: TRBV6-1

CDR3 protein: CASSRGSPYEQYF
CDR3 DNA: TGTGCCAGCTCAAGGGGATCCCCCTACGAGCAGTACTTC
clone size: once
CDR3 length: 13
J gene: TRBJ2-7
D gene: .
V gene: TRBV18

CDR3 protein: CASSLTGGNTEAFF
CDR3 DNA: TGTGCCAGCAGCTTAACAGGGGGAAACACTGAAGCTTTCTTT
clone size: .
CDR3 length: 14
J gene: TRBJ1-1
D gene: TRBD1
V gene: TRBV7-8

CDR3 protein: CASSPLAGGLGEQFF
CDR3 DNA: TGTGCCAGCTCCCCCCTAGCGGGGGGACTAGGGGAGCAGTTCTTC
clone size: once
CDR3 length: 15
J gene: TRBJ2-1
D gene: TRBD2
V gene: TRBV11-2

CDR3 protein: CASSPGTSQETQYF
CDR3 DNA: TGTGCCAGCAGCCCCGGGACTAGTCAGGAGACCCAGTACTTC
clone size: .
CDR3 length: 14
J gene: TRBJ2-5
D gene: TRBD2
V gene: TRBV7-2

CDR3 protein: CASSYPGQDYNEQFF
CDR3 DNA: TGTGCCAGCAGTTACCCGGGACAGGATTACAATGAGCAGTTCTTC
clone size: .
CDR3 length: 15
J gene: TRBJ2-1
D gene: TRBD1
V gene: TRBV7-9

CDR3 protein: CASSQPGGTGELFF
CDR3 DNA: TGCGCCAGCAGCCAACCGGGGGGCACCGGGGAGCTGTTTTTT
clone size: .
CDR3 length: 14
J gene: TRBJ2-2
D gene: TRBD2
V gene: TRBV4-3

CDR3 protein: CASSLLAGRGETQYF
CDR3 DNA: TGTGCCAGCAGCTTACTAGCGGGGAGAGGAGAGACCCAGTACTTC
clone size: .
CDR3 length: 15
J gene: TRBJ2-5
D gene: TRBD2
V gene: TRBV7-3

CDR3 protein: CASRPGGTEAFF
CDR3 DNA: TGCGCCAGCCGTCCGGGAGGCACTGAAGCTTTCTTT
clone size: .
CDR3 length: 12
J gene: TRBJ1-1
D gene: .
V gene: TRBV23-1

CDR3 protein: CASSQDRTPYNSPLHF
CDR3 DNA: TGCGCCAGCAGCCAAGATAGGACACCGTATAATTCACCCCTCCACTTT
clone size: .
CDR3 length: 16
J gene: TRBJ1-6
D gene: .
V gene: TRBV4-3

CDR3 protein: CASSTGTRTDTQYF
CDR3 DNA: TGTGCCAGCAGCACCGGGACTCGCACAGATACGCAGTATTTT
clone size: .
CDR3 length: 14
J gene: TRBJ2-3
D gene: .
V gene: TRBV11-2

CDR3 protein: CASSKTSHEQYF
CDR3 DNA: TGTGCCAGCAGTAAAACTAGCCACGAGCAGTACTTC
clone size: .
CDR3 length: 12
J gene: TRBJ2-7
D gene: .
V gene: TRBV6-5

CDR3 protein: CASSSGVAAFF
CDR3 DNA: TGTGCCAGCAGCTCAGGGGTCGCAGCTTTCTTT
clone size: .
CDR3 length: 11
J gene: TRBJ1-1
D gene: .
V gene: TRBV27

CDR3 protein: CASRDRSSYNEQFF
CDR3 DNA: TGTGCCAGTAGGGACAGGAGCTCCTACAATGAGCAGTTCTTC
clone size: .
CDR3 length: 14
J gene: TRBJ2-1
D gene: TRBD1
V gene: TRBV25-1

CDR3 protein: CASSEWGAVYGYTF
CDR3 DNA: TGTGCCAGCAGTGAGTGGGGCGCGGTCTATGGCTACACCTTC
clone size: .
CDR3 length: 14
J gene: TRBJ1-2
D gene: .
V gene: TRBV6-1

CDR3 protein: CASSLQRPGTGGSKQYF
CDR3 DNA: TGTGCCAGCAGCTTACAGCGGCCCGGGACAGGGGGTAGCAAGCAGTACTTC
clone size: .
CDR3 length: 17
J gene: TRBJ2-7
D gene: TRBD1
V gene: TRBV7-9

CDR3 protein: CASSQPGTGGGSQPQHF
CDR3 DNA: TGTGCCAGCAGCCAGCCAGGGACAGGGGGCGGTAGTCAGCCCCAGCATTTT
clone size: few
CDR3 length: 17
J gene: TRBJ1-5
D gene: TRBD1
V gene: TRBV7-9